What follows are 10 T cell receptor beta chains derived from one specimen sequenced in a study of blood T cell repertoires in COVID-19. Assay used: immunoSEQ multiplex PCR; TCRdb lists only in-frame clones, some missing. The top ten clones hold about 39% of a sample with roughly 140,000 clones, 80% to 90% of them seen once. The specimen was peripheral blood. The receptors come from a human donor in a cohort sampled during active COVID-19.

Details on this clone: The same CDR3 arises from other DNA sequences in this sample as well. V usage is TRBV19 and J usage is TRBJ2-7; weak D call: TRBD1 (6 bases). Germline V gene data show CDR1 as LNHDA and CDR2 as SQIVND (reference sequence). The CDR3 has 13 residues. The V gene lost 1 base and the J gene lost 2 bases, with 6 bases spanning the gap. The CDR3 spells CASSIGTAYEQYF. DNA of the CDR3: TGTGCCAGTAGTATAGGGACAGCCTACGAGCAGTACTTC.

V gene TRBV18 combines with J gene TRBJ2-7, with 8 bases that match TRBD1. The CDR3 is 15 residues long. Looked up from germline, CDR1 is KGHSH and CDR2 is LQKENI. Trimming took 3 bases from V and 0 from J; bases not matched to a gene: 4. CDR3 coding DNA: TGTGCCAGCTCACCTCCGGGACAGGACTCCTACGAGCAGTACTTC. This gives the protein CASSPPGQDSYEQYF.

Details on this clone: At one of its ends the junction is not consistent with the germline gene, which may arise from a read error. This sequence joins TRBV5-4 and TRBJ2-3, with 8 nucleotides matching TRBD2. From germline, CDR1 is SGHNT and CDR2 YYREEE (reference sequence). The CDR3 is 14 amino acids. DNA of the CDR3: TGTGCCACCAGCACCCGGGGGGGCGGCGATACGCAGTATTTT. This translates into CATSTRGGGDTQYF.

The V call is TRBV28, the J call TRBJ2-3; TRBD1 might be the D (5 bases). V lost 2 bases, J lost 1 base, and 10 bases lay in between. Germline assignment: CDR1 MDHEN and CDR2 SYDVKM. The CDR3 is made up of 15 amino acids. The CDR3 protein is CASSLRGRGTDTQYF. The CDR3 coding sequence is TGTGCCAGCAGTTTAAGGGGCCGGGGCACAGATACGCAGTATTTT.

This clone was recorded once. The rearrangement joins TRBV5-5 to TRBJ1-2; D unresolved. Germline V gene lookup returns CDR1 SGHKS and CDR2 YYEKEE (reference sequence). There are 15 residues in the CDR3. V was pared by 0 bases and J by 8 bases, with 17 bases between. This CDR3 is CASSLEAPTLRGYTF. The CDR3 coding sequence is TGTGCCAGCAGCTTGGAGGCCCCCACTTTGCGGGGCTACACCTTC. The variable domain in full, completed from reference TRBV5-5 and TRBJ1-2, reads DAGVTQSPTHLIKTRGQQVTLRCSPISGHKSVSWYQQVLGQGPQFIFQYYEKEERGRGNFPDRFSARQFPNYSSELNVNALLLGDSALYLCASSLEAPTLRGYTFGSGTRLTVV.

The rearrangement joins TRBV5-1 to TRBJ1-1; 8 positions match TRBD1. CDR3 length: 17 amino acids. After removal of 1 base from V and 1 base from J, the junction contained 9 bases not matched to a gene. Germline assignment: CDR1 SGHRS and CDR2 YFSETQ. The CDR3 region is CASSLTIWTGPNTEAFF. CDR3 bases: TGCGCCAGCAGCTTGACCATTTGGACAGGGCCGAACACTGAAGCTTTCTTT.

The chain couples TRBV3-1 (or the pseudogene TRBV3-2) to TRBJ1-1, with D tentatively TRBD1 (5 bases). V was cut by 0 bases and J by 11 bases, with 13 bases left in between. Germline assignment: CDR1 LGHDT and CDR2 YNNKEL (reference sequence). The CDR3 runs 13 residues. CDR3 coding DNA: TGTGCCAGCAGCCAAGATCTGGGGCGCTGGGCTTTCTTT. Its translation: CASSQDLGRWAFF.

This clone has a single count. The same CDR3 arises from other DNA sequences in this sample as well. The chain recombines TRBV3-1 (or the pseudogene TRBV3-2) with TRBJ2-2; no clear D. V gave up 2 bases and J gave up 4 bases, with 5 bases separating them. Germline values: CDR1 LGHDT, CDR2 YNNKEL (reference sequence). This CDR3 spans 13 amino acids. Here the CDR3 reads CASSQLGTGELFF. As DNA, the CDR3 is TGTGCCAGCAGCCAACTAGGCACCGGGGAGCTGTTTTTT.

The CDR3 region has the DNA TGCACCAGCAGCCAAGAGGGGCGACCGGTCACTGAAGCTTTCTTT. This gives the protein CTSSQEGRPVTEAFF. V is TRBV1 and J is TRBJ1-1; TRBD1 is the table's D call and was not checked against the DNA. TRBV1 is a documented pseudogene. This CDR3 is built from 15 residues.

The V and J genes are TRBV5-6 and TRBJ2-1, with D tentatively TRBD1 (5 bases). The CDR3 consists of 15 residues. V was pared by 0 bases and J by 2 bases, with 9 bases between. Per the germline V gene, CDR1 is SGHDT and CDR2 is YYEEEE. The CDR3 region has the DNA TGTGCCAGCAGCTTGGGCCAGGGTACCTACAATGAGCAGTTCTTC. Its protein product is CASSLGQGTYNEQFF.